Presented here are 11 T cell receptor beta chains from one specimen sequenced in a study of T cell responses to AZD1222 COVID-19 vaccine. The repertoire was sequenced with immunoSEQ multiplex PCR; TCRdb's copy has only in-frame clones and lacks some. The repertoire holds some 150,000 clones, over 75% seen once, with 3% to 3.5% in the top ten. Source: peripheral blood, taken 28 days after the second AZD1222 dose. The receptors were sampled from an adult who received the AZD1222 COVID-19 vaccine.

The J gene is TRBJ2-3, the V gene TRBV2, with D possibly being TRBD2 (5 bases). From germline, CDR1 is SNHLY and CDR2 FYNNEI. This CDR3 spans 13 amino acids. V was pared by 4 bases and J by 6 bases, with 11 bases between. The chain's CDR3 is CASSGGRGDTQYF. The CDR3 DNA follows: TGTGCCAGCAGTGGGGGTCGGGGTGATACGCAGTATTTT.

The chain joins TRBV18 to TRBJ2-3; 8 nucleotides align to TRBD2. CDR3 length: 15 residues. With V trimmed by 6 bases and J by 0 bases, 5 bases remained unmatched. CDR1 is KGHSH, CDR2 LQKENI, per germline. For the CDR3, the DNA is TGTGCCAGCTCTCCCCCTAGCGGGAGCACAGATACGCAGTATTTT. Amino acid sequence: CASSPPSGSTDTQYF.

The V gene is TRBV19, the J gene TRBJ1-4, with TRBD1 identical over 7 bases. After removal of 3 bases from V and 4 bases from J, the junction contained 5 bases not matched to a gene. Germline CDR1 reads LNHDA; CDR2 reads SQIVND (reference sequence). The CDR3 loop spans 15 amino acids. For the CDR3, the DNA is TGTGCCAGTAGTATGATCCGGGACAGTAATGAAAAACTGTTTTTT. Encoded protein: CASSMIRDSNEKLFF.

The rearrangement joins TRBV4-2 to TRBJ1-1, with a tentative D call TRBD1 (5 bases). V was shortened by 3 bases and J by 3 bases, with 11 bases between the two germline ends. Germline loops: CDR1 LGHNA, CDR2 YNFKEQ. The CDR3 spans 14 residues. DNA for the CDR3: TGTGCCAGCAGCCAGGAGGGACCCTACACTGAAGCTTTCTTT. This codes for CASSQEGPYTEAFF.

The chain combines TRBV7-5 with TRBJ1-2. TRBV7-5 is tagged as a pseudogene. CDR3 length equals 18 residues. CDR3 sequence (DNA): TGTGTCAGAAGCTTTTCCGCCTCGGGTAGCGAAAGGGCCATGGGCTACACCTTC. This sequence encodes CVRSFSASGSERAMGYTF.

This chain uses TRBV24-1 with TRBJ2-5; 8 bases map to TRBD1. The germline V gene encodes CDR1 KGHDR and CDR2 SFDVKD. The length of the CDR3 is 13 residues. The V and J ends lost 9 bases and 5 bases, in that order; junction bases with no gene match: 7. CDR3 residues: CATQPGQAETQYF. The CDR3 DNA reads TGTGCCACCCAACCGGGACAGGCGGAGACCCAGTACTTC.

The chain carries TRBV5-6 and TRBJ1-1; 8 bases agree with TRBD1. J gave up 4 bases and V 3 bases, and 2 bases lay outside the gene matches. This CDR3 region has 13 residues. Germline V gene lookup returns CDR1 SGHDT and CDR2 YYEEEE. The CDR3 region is CASSSTGGTEAFF. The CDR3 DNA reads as TGTGCCAGCAGCTCCACAGGGGGCACTGAAGCTTTCTTT.

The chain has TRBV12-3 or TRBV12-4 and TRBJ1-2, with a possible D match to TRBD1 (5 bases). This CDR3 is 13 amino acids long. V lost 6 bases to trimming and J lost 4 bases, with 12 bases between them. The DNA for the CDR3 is TGTGCCAGCAGACTCCAGGGATCCTATGGCTACACCTTC. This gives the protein CASRLQGSYGYTF.

The CDR3 bases are TGTGCCAGCAGCTTCGGATCCCACCAAAACATTCAGTACTTC. Translation: CASSFGSHQNIQYF. The chain has TRBV7-9 and TRBJ2-4; D remains unclear. The ends were cut back, 3 bases at V and 5 bases at J, with 11 bases in the middle. The CDR3 extends over 14 amino acids. Germline loops: CDR1 SEHNR, CDR2 FQNEAQ (reference sequence). The variable domain in full, completed from reference TRBV7-9 and TRBJ2-4, reads DTGVSQNPRHKITKRGQNVTFRCDPISEHNRLYWYRQTLGQGPEFLTYFQNEAQLEKSRLLSDRFSAERPKGSFSTLEIQRTEQGDSAMYLCASSFGSHQNIQYFGAGTRLSVL.

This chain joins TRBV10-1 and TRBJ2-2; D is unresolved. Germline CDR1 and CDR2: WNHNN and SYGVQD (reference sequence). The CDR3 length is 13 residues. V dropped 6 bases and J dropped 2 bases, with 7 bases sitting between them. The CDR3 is CASRSANTGELFF. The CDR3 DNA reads TGCGCCAGCAGGAGCGCCAACACCGGGGAGCTGTTTTTT.

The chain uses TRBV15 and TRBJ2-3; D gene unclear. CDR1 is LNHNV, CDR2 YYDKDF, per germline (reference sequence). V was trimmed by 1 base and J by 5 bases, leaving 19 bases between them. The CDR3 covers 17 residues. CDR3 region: CATSRGWEGPRRDTQYF. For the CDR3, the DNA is TGTGCCACCAGCAGAGGGTGGGAAGGCCCACGAAGAGATACGCAGTATTTT.